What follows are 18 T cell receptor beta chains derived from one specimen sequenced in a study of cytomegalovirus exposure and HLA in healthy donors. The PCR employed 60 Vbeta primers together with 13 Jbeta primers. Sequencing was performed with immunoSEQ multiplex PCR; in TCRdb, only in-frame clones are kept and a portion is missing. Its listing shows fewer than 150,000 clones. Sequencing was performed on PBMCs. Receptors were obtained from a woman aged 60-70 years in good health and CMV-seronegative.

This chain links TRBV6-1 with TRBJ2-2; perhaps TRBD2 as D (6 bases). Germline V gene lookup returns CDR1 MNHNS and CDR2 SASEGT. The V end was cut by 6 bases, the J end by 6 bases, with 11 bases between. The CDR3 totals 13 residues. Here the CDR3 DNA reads TGTGCCAGCAGGCTCTCTAGCGCCGGGGAGCTGTTTTTT. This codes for CASRLSSAGELFF.

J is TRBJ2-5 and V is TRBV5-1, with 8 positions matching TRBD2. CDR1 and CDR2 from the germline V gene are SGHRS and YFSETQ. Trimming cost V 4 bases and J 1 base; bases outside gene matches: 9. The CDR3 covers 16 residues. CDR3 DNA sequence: TGCGCCAGCAGCCGGAGGACTAGCTCTCCCCAAGAGACCCAGTACTTC. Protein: CASSRRTSSPQETQYF.

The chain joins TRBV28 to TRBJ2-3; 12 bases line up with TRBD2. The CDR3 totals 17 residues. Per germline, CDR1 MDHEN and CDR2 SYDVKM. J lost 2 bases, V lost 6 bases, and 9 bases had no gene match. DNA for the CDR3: TGTGCCAGCAGCCCCACTGGACTAGCGGGGCACACAGATACGCAGTATTTT. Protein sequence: CASSPTGLAGHTDTQYF.

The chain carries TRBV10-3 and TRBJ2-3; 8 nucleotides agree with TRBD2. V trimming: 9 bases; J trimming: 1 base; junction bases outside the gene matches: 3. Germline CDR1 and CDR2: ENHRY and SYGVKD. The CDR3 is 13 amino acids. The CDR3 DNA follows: TGTGCCATGCGGGGGGATGGCACAGATACGCAGTATTTT. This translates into CAMRGDGTDTQYF.

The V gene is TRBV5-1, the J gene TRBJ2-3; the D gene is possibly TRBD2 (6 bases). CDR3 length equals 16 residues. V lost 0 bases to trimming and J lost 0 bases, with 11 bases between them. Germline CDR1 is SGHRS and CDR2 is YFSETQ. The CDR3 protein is CASSLVGGTSTDTQYF. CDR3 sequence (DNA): TGCGCCAGCAGCTTGGTGGGCGGGACTAGCACAGATACGCAGTATTTT.

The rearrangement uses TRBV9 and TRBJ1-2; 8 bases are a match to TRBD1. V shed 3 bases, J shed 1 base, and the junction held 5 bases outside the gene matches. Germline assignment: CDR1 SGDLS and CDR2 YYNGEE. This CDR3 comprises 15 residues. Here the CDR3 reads CASSAGQELNYGYTF. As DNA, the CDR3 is TGTGCCAGCAGCGCGGGACAGGAACTTAACTATGGCTACACCTTC.

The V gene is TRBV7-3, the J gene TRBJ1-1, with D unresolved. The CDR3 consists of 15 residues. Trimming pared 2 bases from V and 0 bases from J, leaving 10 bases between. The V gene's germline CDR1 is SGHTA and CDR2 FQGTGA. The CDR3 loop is CASSLRASMNTEAFF. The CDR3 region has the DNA TGTGCCAGCAGCTTACGAGCGAGCATGAACACTGAAGCTTTCTTT.

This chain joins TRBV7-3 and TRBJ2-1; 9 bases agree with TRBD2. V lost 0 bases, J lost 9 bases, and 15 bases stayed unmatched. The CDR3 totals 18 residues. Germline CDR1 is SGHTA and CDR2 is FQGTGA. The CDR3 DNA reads TGTGCCAGCAGCTTAACCTTTGGCGGGAGGGCCGATGAGCGTGAGCAGTTCTTC. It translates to CASSLTFGGRADEREQFF.

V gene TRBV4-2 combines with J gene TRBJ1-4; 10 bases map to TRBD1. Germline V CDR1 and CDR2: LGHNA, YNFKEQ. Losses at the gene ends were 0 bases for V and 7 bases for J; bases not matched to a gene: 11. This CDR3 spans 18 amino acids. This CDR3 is CASSQDDRGRFEGEKLFF. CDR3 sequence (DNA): TGTGCCAGCAGCCAAGATGACAGGGGGCGCTTCGAAGGTGAAAAACTGTTTTTT.

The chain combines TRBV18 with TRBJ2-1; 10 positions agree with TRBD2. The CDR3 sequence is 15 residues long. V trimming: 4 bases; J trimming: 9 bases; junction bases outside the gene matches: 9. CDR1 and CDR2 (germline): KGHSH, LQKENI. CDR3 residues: CASSLPLAGVAEQFF. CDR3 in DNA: TGTGCCAGCTCACTTCCTCTAGCGGGAGTCGCTGAGCAGTTCTTC.

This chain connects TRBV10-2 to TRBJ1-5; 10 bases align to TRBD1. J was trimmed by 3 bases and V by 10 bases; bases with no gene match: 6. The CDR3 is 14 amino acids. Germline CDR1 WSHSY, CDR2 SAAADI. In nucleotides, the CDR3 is TGCGCCACAGGTGGACAGGGGGACAATCAGCCCCAGCATTTT. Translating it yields CATGGQGDNQPQHF.

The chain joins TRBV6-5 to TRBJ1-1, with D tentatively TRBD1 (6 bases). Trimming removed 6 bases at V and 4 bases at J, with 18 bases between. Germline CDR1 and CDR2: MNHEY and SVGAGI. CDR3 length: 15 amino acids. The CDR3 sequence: CASRPGGASFTEAFF. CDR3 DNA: TGTGCCAGCAGGCCGGGGGGGGCTTCTTTCACTGAAGCTTTCTTT.

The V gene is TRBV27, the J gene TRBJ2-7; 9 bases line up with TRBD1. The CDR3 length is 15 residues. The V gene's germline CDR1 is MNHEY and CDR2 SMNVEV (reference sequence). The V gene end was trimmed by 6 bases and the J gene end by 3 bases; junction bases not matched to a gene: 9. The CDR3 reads CASRQGQGGFYEQYF. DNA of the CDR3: TGTGCCAGCAGGCAGGGACAGGGAGGCTTCTACGAGCAGTACTTC.

The CDR3 sequence: CATQPPIGRENEKLFF. For the CDR3, the DNA is TGTGCCACCCAGCCCCCCATAGGGCGGGAGAATGAAAAACTGTTTTTT. The chain has TRBV7-9 and TRBJ1-4; D not certain. The CDR3 is 16 residues long. The V end was cut by 10 bases, the J end by 5 bases, with 23 bases between. Germline lookup yields CDR1 SEHNR and CDR2 FQNEAQ (reference sequence).

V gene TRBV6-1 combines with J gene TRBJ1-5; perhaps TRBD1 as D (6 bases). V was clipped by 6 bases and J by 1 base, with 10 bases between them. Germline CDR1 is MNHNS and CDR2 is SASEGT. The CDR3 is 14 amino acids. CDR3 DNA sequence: TGTGCCAGCAGGAGGGGGGGCAGCAATCAGCCCCAGCATTTT. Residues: CASRRGGSNQPQHF.

The CDR3, as DNA: TGTGCCAGCAGCTTAGGGGGCAGGAGGCAGTACTTC. It yields the protein CASSLGGRRQYF. This chain links TRBV7-9 with TRBJ2-7, with D possibly TRBD1 on 5 matching bases. The CDR3 has 12 amino acids. Trimming removed 1 base from V and 9 bases from J, with 10 bases in between. Germline V lookup: CDR1 SEHNR, CDR2 FQNEAQ (reference sequence).

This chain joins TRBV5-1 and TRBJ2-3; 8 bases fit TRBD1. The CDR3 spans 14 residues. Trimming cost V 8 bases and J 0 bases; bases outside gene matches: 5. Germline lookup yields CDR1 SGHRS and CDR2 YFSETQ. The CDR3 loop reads CASATGASTDTQYF. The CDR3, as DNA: TGCGCCAGTGCGACAGGGGCCAGCACAGATACGCAGTATTTT.

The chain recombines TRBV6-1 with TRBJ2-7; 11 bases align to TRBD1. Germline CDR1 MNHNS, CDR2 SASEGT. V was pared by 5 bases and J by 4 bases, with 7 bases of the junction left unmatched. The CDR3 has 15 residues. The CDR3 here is CASSTRTGGVYEQYF. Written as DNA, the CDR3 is TGTGCCAGCAGTACGCGGACAGGGGGCGTATACGAGCAGTACTTC.